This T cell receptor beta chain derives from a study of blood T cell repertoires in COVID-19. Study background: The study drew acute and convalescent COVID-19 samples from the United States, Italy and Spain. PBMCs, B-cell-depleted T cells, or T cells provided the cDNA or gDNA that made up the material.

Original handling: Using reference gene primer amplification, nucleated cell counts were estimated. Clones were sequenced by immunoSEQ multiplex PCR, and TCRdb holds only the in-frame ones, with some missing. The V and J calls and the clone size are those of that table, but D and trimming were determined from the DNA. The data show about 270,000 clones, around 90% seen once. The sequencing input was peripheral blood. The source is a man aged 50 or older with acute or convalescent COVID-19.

In DNA, the CDR3 is TGTGCCAGCAGCCCATTGAAGGGACTAGCGGGCAATGAGCAGTTCTTC. Its translation: CASSPLKGLAGNEQFF. V usage is TRBV9 and J usage is TRBJ2-1; 12 nucleotides match TRBD2. J gave up 6 bases and V 4 bases, and 8 bases lay outside the gene matches. The CDR3 totals 16 residues. Germline V lookup: CDR1 SGDLS, CDR2 YYNGEE.